This record looks at one T cell receptor (beta chain) sequence and its context. Its antigen is unknown. Assay: immunoSEQ multiplex PCR; the TCRdb copy retains only in-frame clones and omits some. This table has roughly 600,000 clones, 95% to 98% appearing once. Naivety among CD8 cells was defined by CD45RO negativity and positive CCR7 selection, thereby excluding terminally differentiated effector memory CD45RA+ cells. Healthy HIV-negative adults with no recent acute infections or vaccinations were recruited as donors. The data stem from a study of shared clonotypes between healthy human individuals. Study as a whole: A couple of female and a few male donors aged 18 to 49 were enrolled.

With V trimmed by 5 bases and J by 2 bases, 6 bases remained unmatched. The germline V gene encodes CDR1 SEHNR and CDR2 FQNEAQ (reference sequence). CDR3 length: 15 residues. Notes on the study in general: A handful of donors showed sharing of around 5.3% of naive CD4 clonotypes.

This sequence joins TRBV7-9 and TRBJ1-2, with TRBD1 identical over 9 bases. Specimen: naive CD8+ T cells sorted from blood. This TCR was recovered from a man aged 25-45 years in good health. This CDR3 reads CASSHIGQGNYGYTF. The CDR3 nucleotides read TGTGCCAGCAGCCACATAGGACAGGGGAACTATGGCTACACCTTC.